A selection of T cell receptor beta chains follows, all from one sample in a study of blood T cell repertoires in COVID-19. Measured with immunoSEQ multiplex PCR; TCRdb has only the in-frame clones, and not every one. The sample contains 90,000 or so clones, 81% of which appear only once. Sequencing used peripheral blood. The receptor source for this set is a man at least 80 years old with active or convalescent COVID-19. The CDR3 runs from the conserved cysteine through the conserved F or W. D genes are given only for firm matches. Rows may omit the clone size; those that give it use once, few, many or a size class.

j_call d_call clone_size v_call cdr3_aa cdr3_nt
TRBJ2-3 - - TRBV5-1 CASSPPRGSDTQYF TGCGCCAGCAGCCCCCCGCGGGGCAGCGATACGCAGTATTTT
TRBJ1-2 TRBD1 - TRBV5-5 CASSPGQGWDGYTF TGTGCCAGCAGCCCGGGACAGGGGTGGGATGGCTACACCTTC
TRBJ2-1 TRBD1 few TRBV28 CASSRPRGQGNEQFF TGTGCCAGCAGTCGACCGAGGGGACAGGGGAATGAGCAGTTCTTC
TRBJ1-4 - once TRBV3-1/TRBV3-2 CASSQGTRYSEKLFF TGTGCCAGCAGCCAAGGAACAAGGTATAGCGAAAAACTGTTTTTT
TRBJ2-7 TRBD1 few TRBV27 CALWTGYEQYF TGTGCCTTATGGACAGGCTACGAGCAGTACTTC
TRBJ1-2 TRBD1 - TRBV7-9 CASSPRTGGGYTF TGTGCCAGCAGTCCGCGGACAGGGGGTGGCTACACCTTC
TRBJ1-5 - few TRBV5-6 CASSLLGNQPQHF TGTGCCAGCAGCTTGCTCGGGAATCAGCCCCAGCATTTT
TRBJ2-2 - - TRBV7-3 CASSPEGSSTVPNTGELFF TGTGCCAGCAGCCCAGAAGGGAGTTCCACCGTACCGAACACCGGGGAGCTGTTTTTT
TRBJ2-7 TRBD1 - TRBV30 CAWRTGQGRGEQYF TGTGCCTGGAGGACGGGACAGGGGCGGGGCGAGCAGTACTTC
TRBJ2-2 - once TRBV5-1 CASSLVSLGELFF TGCGCCAGCAGCTTGGTGTCACTCGGGGAGCTGTTTTTT
TRBJ1-5 - - TRBV12-3/TRBV12-4 CASSRRDQPQHF TGTGCCAGCAGCCGTCGCGATCAGCCCCAGCATTTT
TRBJ2-1 - - TRBV3-1/TRBV3-2 CASSPVRGNEQFF TGTGCCAGCAGTCCCGTGCGGGGCAATGAGCAGTTCTTC
TRBJ2-7 - - TRBV5-1 CASSSVRGTYEQYF TGCGCCAGCAGTTCAGTGAGGGGGACCTACGAGCAGTACTTC
TRBJ2-1 - - TRBV18 CASSRTGGEFF TGTGCCAGCTCCCGTACAGGGGGGGAGTTCTTC
TRBJ1-5 - - TRBV19 CASSKSWDKQHF TGTGCCAGTAGTAAAAGCTGGGACAAACAGCATTTT
TRBJ2-5 - - TRBV15 CATSRDPRVQETQYF TGTGCCACCAGCAGAGATCCCAGGGTACAAGAGACCCAGTACTTC
TRBJ1-1 - few TRBV10-3 CAITAGGVTNTEAFF TGTGCCATCACCGCAGGAGGGGTAACGAACACTGAAGCTTTCTTT
TRBJ2-7 TRBD2 - TRBV5-4 CASSPGTSGGAITYEQYF TGTGCCAGCAGCCCCGGGACTAGCGGGGGGGCAATCACCTACGAGCAGTACTTC
TRBJ1-1 - - TRBV7-8 CAGSTDGPAPEAFF TGTGCCGGCAGCACCGATGGGCCCGCGCCTGAAGCTTTCTTT
TRBJ2-1 - - TRBV4-3 CASSQDGGGVYNEQFF TGCGCCAGCAGCCAAGACGGAGGGGGGGTCTACAATGAGCAGTTCTTC
TRBJ1-1 - - TRBV7-3 CASSLFGAGDTEAFF TGTGCCAGCAGCTTATTTGGGGCAGGGGACACTGAAGCTTTCTTT
TRBJ1-6 TRBD1 - TRBV10-3 CAISPRDRSSYNSPLHF TGTGCCATCAGTCCCCGGGACAGGAGCTCCTATAATTCACCCCTCCACTTT
TRBJ2-1 TRBD1 - TRBV7-3 CASSFGQGFNEQFF TGTGCCAGCAGCTTCGGACAGGGATTCAATGAGCAGTTCTTC
TRBJ1-1 - - TRBV30 CAWRKDIYYTEAFF TGTGCCTGGAGGAAGGACATTTACTACACTGAAGCTTTCTTT
TRBJ1-6 TRBD1 - TRBV19 CASGPEVGGYWSPLHF TGTGCCAGCGGGCCGGAAGTAGGGGGCTATTGGTCACCCCTCCACTTT
TRBJ1-2 TRBD1 - TRBV19 CASSPGTGRDGYTF TGTGCCAGTAGCCCCGGGACAGGGCGTGATGGCTACACCTTC
TRBJ1-1 TRBD1 - TRBV7-8 CASSGTGDTEAFF TGTGCCAGCAGCGGTACAGGGGACACTGAAGCTTTCTTT
TRBJ1-2 - - TRBV10-2 CASSGAGPPYGYTF TGCGCCAGCAGTGGAGCAGGCCCCCCCTATGGCTACACCTTC
TRBJ2-7 TRBD1 - TRBV10-3 CAISAYSGTGTGYEQYF TGTGCCATCAGCGCCTACTCCGGGACAGGGACTGGCTACGAGCAGTACTTC
TRBJ2-6 - - TRBV27 CASSSTGPSGANVLTF TGTGCCAGCAGTTCTACAGGCCCCTCTGGGGCCAACGTCCTGACTTTC
TRBJ2-3 - once TRBV7-9 CASSPWGVGTDTQYF TGTGCCAGCAGCCCGTGGGGGGTTGGCACAGATACGCAGTATTTT
TRBJ1-4 - once TRBV2 CASKGVGTREKLFF TGTGCCAGCAAGGGGGTAGGGACGCGAGAAAAACTGTTTTTT
TRBJ1-5 - - TRBV15 CATSREGGSNQPQHF TGTGCCACCAGCAGAGAGGGGGGGAGCAATCAGCCCCAGCATTTT
TRBJ2-2 TRBD1 - TRBV6-5 CASSMTGDTGELFF TGTGCCAGCTCCATGACAGGGGACACCGGGGAGCTGTTTTTT
TRBJ1-1 TRBD1 - TRBV13 CASSPRTGGELNTEAFF TGTGCCAGCAGCCCCCGGACAGGGGGCGAATTGAACACTGAAGCTTTCTTT
TRBJ1-1 - once TRBV19 CASSQQGMNTEAFF TGTGCCAGTAGTCAACAGGGTATGAACACTGAAGCTTTCTTT
TRBJ2-3 TRBD2 - TRBV10-2 CASKGGGTTDTQYF TGCGCCAGCAAGGGCGGGGGGACAACAGATACGCAGTATTTT
TRBJ1-1 - - TRBV10-2 CASSVGTRTEAFF TGCGCCAGCAGTGTCGGCACGAGGACTGAAGCTTTCTTT
TRBJ2-2 - few TRBV19 CASSIRILWGEVTGELFF TGTGCCAGTAGTATTAGGATTTTGTGGGGGGAGGTGACCGGGGAGCTGTTTTTT
TRBJ2-5 TRBD1 - TRBV5-3 CARSIGQGAQETQYF TGTGCCAGAAGCATCGGACAGGGCGCTCAAGAGACCCAGTACTTC
TRBJ2-3 TRBD2 - TRBV19 CASSTPLGRGEYTDTQYF TGTGCCAGTAGTACCCCCCTGGGGCGGGGGGAGTACACAGATACGCAGTATTTT
TRBJ1-4 - - TRBV4-1 CASSQDGRAQGEKLFF TGCGCCAGCAGCCAAGATGGGAGGGCTCAGGGGGAAAAACTGTTTTTT
TRBJ1-4 - many TRBV11-2 CASSLGTAATNEKLFF TGTGCCAGCAGCTTAGGGACAGCTGCAACTAATGAAAAACTGTTTTTT
TRBJ2-3 - - TRBV5-1 CASSLDPGTDTQYF TGCGCCAGCAGCTTAGATCCAGGGACAGATACGCAGTATTTT
TRBJ2-3 TRBD1 - TRBV19 CASSEGGYSTDTQYF TGTGCCAGTAGTGAAGGGGGCTATAGCACAGATACGCAGTATTTT
TRBJ2-5 TRBD2 - TRBV19 CASTPTSGGEFKGETQYF TGTGCCAGTACCCCGACTAGCGGGGGAGAGTTTAAGGGGGAGACCCAGTACTTC
TRBJ1-2 - - TRBV12-3/TRBV12-4 CASSSRQVYGYTF TGTGCCAGCAGCTCCCGACAGGTCTATGGCTACACCTTC
TRBJ2-3 TRBD2 once TRBV3-1/TRBV3-2 CASSQVGLAGFPGQYF TGTGCCAGCAGCCAAGTAGGTCTAGCGGGATTCCCAGGGCAGTATTTT
TRBJ2-1 TRBD1 - TRBV5-1 CASSGGTGYNEQFF TGCGCCAGCAGCGGCGGGACAGGGTACAATGAGCAGTTCTTC
TRBJ2-1 - - TRBV28 CASAPSDRRVVEQFF TGTGCCAGCGCCCCGTCGGACAGAAGAGTAGTTGAGCAGTTCTTC
TRBJ1-5 - - TRBV15 CATSRGGGDNQPQHF TGTGCCACCAGCAGAGGCGGAGGGGACAATCAGCCCCAGCATTTT
TRBJ2-1 TRBD2 - TRBV19 CASSSASGGRGEQFF TGTGCCAGTAGTTCGGCTAGCGGGGGTCGGGGTGAGCAGTTCTTC